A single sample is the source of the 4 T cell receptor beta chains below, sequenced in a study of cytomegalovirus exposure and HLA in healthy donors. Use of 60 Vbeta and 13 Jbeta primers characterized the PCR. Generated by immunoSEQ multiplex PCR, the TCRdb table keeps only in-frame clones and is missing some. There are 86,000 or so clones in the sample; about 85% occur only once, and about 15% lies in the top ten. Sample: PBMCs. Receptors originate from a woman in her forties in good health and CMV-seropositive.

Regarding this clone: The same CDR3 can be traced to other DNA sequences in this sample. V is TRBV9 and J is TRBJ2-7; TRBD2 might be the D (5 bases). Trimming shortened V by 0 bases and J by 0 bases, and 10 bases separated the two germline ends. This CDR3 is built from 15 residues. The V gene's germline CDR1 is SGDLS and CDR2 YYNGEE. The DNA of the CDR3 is TGTGCCAGCAGCGTAGGAAGTGGGAGCTCCTACGAGCAGTACTTC. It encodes CASSVGSGSSYEQYF.

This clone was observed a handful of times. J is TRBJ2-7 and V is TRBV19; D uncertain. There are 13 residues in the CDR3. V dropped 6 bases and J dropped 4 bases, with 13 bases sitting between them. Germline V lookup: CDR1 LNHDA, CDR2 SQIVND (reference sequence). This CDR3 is CASSSGSHYEQYF. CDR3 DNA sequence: TGTGCCAGTAGCTCCGGGTCGCATTACGAGCAGTACTTC.

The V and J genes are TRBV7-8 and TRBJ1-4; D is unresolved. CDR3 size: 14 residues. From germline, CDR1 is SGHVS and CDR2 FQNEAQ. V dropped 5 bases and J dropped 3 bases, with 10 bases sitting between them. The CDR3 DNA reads TGTGCCAGCAGCGTTGGGAGGTCTAATGAAAAACTGTTTTTT. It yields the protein CASSVGRSNEKLFF.

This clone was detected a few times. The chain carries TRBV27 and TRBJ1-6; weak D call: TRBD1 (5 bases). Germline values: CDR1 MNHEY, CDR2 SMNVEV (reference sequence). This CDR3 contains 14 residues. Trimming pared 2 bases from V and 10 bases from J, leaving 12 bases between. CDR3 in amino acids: CASSLTQGSSPLHF. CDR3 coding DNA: TGTGCCAGCAGTTTAACCCAGGGTAGCTCACCCCTCCACTTT.